The clone carrying this T cell receptor (beta chain) occurred many times. Its target is unknown. This CDR3 is 14 amino acids long. Trimming cost V 0 bases and J 1 base, with 7 bases left between them. CDR1 is SGHRS and CDR2 is YFSETQ in the germline V gene. Unique molecular identifiers were incorporated when the TCRbeta library was constructed. Each CDR3 protein is one row after TCRdb ran MiXCR on the PCR reads. The sample lists some 190,000 distinct CDR3 sequences, around 10% occurring once. The sample belongs to a study of T-cell reconstitution after alpha-beta-depleted transplantation in children. Notes on the study in general: Where alpha-beta T cells came from about two months after transplant was reportedly several hundred expanded graft clones.

The chain joins TRBV5-1 to TRBJ2-5; D call uncertain. Specimen: PBMCs, collected before TCRalphabeta/CD19-depleted stem cell transplant. This receptor was identified in a boy aged 2 to 10 with acute myeloid leukemia, due to receive a stem cell transplant. CDR3 amino acids: CASSLDRSQETQYF. The CDR3 region has the DNA TGCGCCAGCAGCTTGGATCGGTCCCAAGAGACCCAGTACTTC. The full variable domain, in which reference TRBV5-1 and TRBJ2-5 provide the parts outside the CDR3, is KAGVTQTPRYLIKTRGQQVTLSCSPISGHRSVSWYQQTPGQGLQFLFEYFSETQRNKGNFPGRFSGRQFSNSRSEMNVSTLELGDSALYLCASSLDRSQETQYFGPGTRLLVL.